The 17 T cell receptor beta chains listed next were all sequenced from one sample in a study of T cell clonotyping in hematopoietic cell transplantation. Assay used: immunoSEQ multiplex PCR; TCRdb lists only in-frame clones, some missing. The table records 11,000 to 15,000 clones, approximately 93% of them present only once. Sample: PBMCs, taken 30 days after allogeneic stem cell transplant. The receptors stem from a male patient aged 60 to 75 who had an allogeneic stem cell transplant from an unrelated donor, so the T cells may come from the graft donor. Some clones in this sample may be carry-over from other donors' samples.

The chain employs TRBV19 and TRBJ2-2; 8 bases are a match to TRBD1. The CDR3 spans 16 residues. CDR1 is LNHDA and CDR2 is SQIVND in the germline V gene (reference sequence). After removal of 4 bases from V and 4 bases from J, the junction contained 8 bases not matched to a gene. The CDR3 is CASSTGGAGGTGELFF. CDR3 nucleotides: TGTGCCAGTAGTACAGGGGGCGCCGGGGGCACCGGGGAGCTGTTTTTT.

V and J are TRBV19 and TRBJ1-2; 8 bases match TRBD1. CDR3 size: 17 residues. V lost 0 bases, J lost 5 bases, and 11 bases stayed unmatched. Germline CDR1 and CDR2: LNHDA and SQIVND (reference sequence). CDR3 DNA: TGTGCCAGTAGTATAGACAGTCCCCCGGACAGGGCATATGGCTACACCTTC. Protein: CASSIDSPPDRAYGYTF.

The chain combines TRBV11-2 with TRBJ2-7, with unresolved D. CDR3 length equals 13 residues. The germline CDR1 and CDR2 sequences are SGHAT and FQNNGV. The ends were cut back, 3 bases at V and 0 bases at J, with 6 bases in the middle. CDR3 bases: TGTGCCAGCAGCTTTCAGGTCTCCTACGAGCAGTACTTC. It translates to CASSFQVSYEQYF.

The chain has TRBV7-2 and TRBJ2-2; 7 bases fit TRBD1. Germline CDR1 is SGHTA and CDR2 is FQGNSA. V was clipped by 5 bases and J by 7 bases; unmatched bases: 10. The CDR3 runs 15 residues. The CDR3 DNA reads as TGTGCCAGCAGCGTTAACAGGGGCTATGGCGGGGAGCTGTTTTTT. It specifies CASSVNRGYGGELFF.

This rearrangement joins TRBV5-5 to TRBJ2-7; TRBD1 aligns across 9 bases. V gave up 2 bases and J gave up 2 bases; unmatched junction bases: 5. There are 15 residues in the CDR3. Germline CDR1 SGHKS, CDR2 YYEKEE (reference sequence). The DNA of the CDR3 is TGTGCCAGCAGCTTATCCGGGACAGGGACCTACGAGCAGTACTTC. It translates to CASSLSGTGTYEQYF.

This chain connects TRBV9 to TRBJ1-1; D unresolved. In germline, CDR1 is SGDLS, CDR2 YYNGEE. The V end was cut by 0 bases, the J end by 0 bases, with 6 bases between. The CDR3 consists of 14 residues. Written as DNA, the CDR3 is TGTGCCAGCAGCGTAGGAATTGTGAACACTGAAGCTTTCTTT. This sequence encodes CASSVGIVNTEAFF.

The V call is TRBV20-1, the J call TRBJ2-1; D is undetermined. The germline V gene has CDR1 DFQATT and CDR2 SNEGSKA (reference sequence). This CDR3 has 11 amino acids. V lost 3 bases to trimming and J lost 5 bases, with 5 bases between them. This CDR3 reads CSASPNNEQFF. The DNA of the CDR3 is TGCAGTGCTAGTCCCAACAATGAGCAGTTCTTC.

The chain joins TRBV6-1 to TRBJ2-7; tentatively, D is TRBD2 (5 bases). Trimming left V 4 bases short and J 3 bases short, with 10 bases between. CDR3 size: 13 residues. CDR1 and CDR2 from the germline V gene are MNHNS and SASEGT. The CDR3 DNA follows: TGTGCCAGCAGTGTAGGGAGCTTCTACGAGCAGTACTTC. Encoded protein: CASSVGSFYEQYF.

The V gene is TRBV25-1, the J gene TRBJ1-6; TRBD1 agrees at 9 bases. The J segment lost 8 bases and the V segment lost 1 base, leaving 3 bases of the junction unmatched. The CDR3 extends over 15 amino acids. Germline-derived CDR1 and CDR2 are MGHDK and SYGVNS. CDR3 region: CASSESRTGDSPLHF. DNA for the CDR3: TGTGCCAGCAGTGAATCTCGGACAGGGGATTCACCCCTCCACTTT.

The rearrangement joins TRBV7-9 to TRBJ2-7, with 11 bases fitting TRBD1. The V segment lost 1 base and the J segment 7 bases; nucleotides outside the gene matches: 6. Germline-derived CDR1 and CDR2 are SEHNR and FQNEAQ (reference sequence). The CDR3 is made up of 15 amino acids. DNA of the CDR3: TGTGCCAGCAGCTTAGGAGGGACAGGGGGTGAGGAGCAGTACTTC. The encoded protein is CASSLGGTGGEEQYF.

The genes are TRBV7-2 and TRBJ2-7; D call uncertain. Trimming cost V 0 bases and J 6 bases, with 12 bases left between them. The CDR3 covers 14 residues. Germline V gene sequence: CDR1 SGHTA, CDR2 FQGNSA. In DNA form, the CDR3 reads TGTGCCAGCAGCTTAGCGCCGGTAACCTTCGAGCAGTACTTC. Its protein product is CASSLAPVTFEQYF.

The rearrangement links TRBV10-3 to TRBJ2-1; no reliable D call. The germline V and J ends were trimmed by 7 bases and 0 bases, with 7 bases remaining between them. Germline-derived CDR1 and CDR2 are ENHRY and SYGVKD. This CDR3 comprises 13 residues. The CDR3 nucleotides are TGTGCCATCAAACCGAGCTCCTACAATGAGCAGTTCTTC. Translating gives CAIKPSSYNEQFF.

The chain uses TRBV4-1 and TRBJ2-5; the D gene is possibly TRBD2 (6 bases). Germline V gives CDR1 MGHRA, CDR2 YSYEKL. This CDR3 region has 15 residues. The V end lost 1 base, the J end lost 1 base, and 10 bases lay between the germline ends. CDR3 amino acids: CASSQVAGTQETQYF. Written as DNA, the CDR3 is TGCGCCAGCAGCCAAGTGGCGGGGACCCAAGAGACCCAGTACTTC.

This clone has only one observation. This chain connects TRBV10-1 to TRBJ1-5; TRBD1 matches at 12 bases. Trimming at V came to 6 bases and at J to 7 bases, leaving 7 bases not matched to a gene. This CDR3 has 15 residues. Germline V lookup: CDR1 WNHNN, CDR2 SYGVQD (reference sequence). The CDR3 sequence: CASRAPGTGGQPQHF. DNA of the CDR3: TGCGCCAGCAGAGCCCCCGGGACAGGGGGCCAGCCCCAGCATTTT.

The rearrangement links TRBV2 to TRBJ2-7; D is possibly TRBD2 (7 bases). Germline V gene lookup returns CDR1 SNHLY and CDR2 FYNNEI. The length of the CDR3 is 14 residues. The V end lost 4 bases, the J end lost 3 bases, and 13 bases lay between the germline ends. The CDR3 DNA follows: TGTGCCAGCAGTGTAGGGGGGGAAAACTACGAGCAGTACTTC. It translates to CASSVGGENYEQYF.

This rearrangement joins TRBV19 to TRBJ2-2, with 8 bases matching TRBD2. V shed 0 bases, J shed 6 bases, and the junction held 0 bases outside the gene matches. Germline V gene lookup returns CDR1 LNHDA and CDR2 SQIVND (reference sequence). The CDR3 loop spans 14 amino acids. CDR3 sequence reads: CASSIEAGAGELFF. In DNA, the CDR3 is TGTGCCAGTAGTATAGAAGCGGGGGCCGGGGAGCTGTTTTTT.

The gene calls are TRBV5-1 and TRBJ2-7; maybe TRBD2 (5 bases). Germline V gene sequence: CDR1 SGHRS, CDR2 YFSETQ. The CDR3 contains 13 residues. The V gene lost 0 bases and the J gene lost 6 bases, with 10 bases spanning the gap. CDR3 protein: CASSLGPGIEQYF. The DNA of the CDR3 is TGCGCCAGCAGCTTGGGCCCGGGGATCGAGCAGTACTTC.